A selection of T cell receptor beta chains follows, all from one sample in a study of shared T cell receptors in the human thymus. Using immunoSEQ multiplex PCR, the repertoire was profiled, and TCRdb retains in-frame clones only, with some absent. This repertoire shows about 660,000 clones, over 75% found once; its top ten account for over 0.008%. These data were also reused for a study on human thymus T cells.

Sequencing was performed on thymocytes. These receptors were taken from a boy under three years old with a congenital heart defect. Each CDR3 is given with its conserved first and last residue. D genes are given only for firm matches. Clone size is given for some rows only: seen once, a few or many times, or a class if the clone is expanded.

j_gene	abundance	d_gene	v_gene	CDR3aa	CDR3nt
TRBJ2-4	once	TRBD2	TRBV6-4	CASSGLAGRDIQYF	TGTGCCAGCAGTGGGCTAGCGGGAAGAGACATTCAGTACTTC
TRBJ1-1	once	.	TRBV5-1	CASSSLGRRWDTEAFF	TGCGCCAGCAGCTCACTAGGGAGGCGATGGGACACTGAAGCTTTCTTT
TRBJ2-7	.	.	TRBV21-1	CASSKVVRVCGSIYEQYF	TGTGCCAGCAGCAAAGTCGTACGGGTGTGCGGGAGTATCTACGAGCAGTACTTC
TRBJ1-4	.	TRBD1	TRBV30	CAWRGQGVGKLFF	TGTGCCTGGAGGGGACAGGGTGTAGGAAAACTGTTTTTT
TRBJ2-7	.	TRBD2	TRBV25-1	CASSGGTSESYEQYF	TGTGCCAGCAGTGGCGGGACTAGCGAATCCTACGAGCAGTACTTC
TRBJ1-2	.	.	TRBV6-5	CASRPTVNYGYTF	TGTGCCAGCAGGCCGACAGTCAACTATGGCTACACCTTC
TRBJ2-3	.	.	TRBV28	CASSFLSRQGQYF	TGTGCCAGCAGTTTCCTTTCAAGACAAGGGCAGTATTTT
TRBJ2-7	.	TRBD1	TRBV28	CASRLGSDRGHSYEQYF	TGTGCCAGCAGGCTGGGGTCCGACAGGGGTCACTCCTACGAGCAGTACTTC
TRBJ2-7	.	TRBD1	TRBV7-2	CASSGDRVSYEQYF	TGTGCCAGCAGCGGGGACAGGGTGAGCTACGAGCAGTACTTC
TRBJ2-2	.	.	TRBV30	CAWSGAGELFF	TGTGCCTGGAGTGGAGCCGGGGAGCTGTTTTTT
TRBJ2-3	.	TRBD2	TRBV4-1	CASSQDLAERTDTQYF	TGCGCCAGCAGCCAGGATCTAGCGGAACGGACAGATACGCAGTATTTT
TRBJ2-6	few	.	TRBV5-4	CASSLKQGRLVPGANVLTF	TGTGCCAGCAGCTTGAAGCAGGGCCGTCTTGTTCCTGGGGCCAACGTCCTGACTTTC
TRBJ1-2	.	.	TRBV7-9	CASSLAGDGYTF	TGTGCCAGCAGCTTAGCCGGGGATGGCTACACCTTC
TRBJ2-3	.	.	TRBV29-1	CSPRRFNTDTQYF	TGCAGCCCAAGGAGGTTCAACACAGATACGCAGTATTTT
TRBJ2-1	.	TRBD2	TRBV7-9	CASSLPLAGSYNEQFF	TGTGCCAGCAGCTTACCCCTAGCGGGATCCTACAATGAGCAGTTCTTC
TRBJ2-3	.	TRBD2	TRBV5-4	CASSLTVRLAGVRDTQYF	TGTGCCAGCAGCTTGACGGTTAGGCTAGCGGGAGTGAGAGATACGCAGTATTTT
TRBJ2-7	.	.	TRBV30	CAWKCPADEWDEQYF	TGTGCCTGGAAGTGCCCAGCGGACGAATGGGACGAGCAGTACTTC
TRBJ2-3	.	.	TRBV15	CATSRVPGDTDTQYF	TGTGCCACCAGCAGAGTTCCAGGGGACACAGATACGCAGTATTTT
TRBJ2-3	.	TRBD2	TRBV6-5	CASGRGTDTQYF	TGTGCCTCCGGGAGGGGCACAGATACGCAGTATTTT
TRBJ2-3	.	.	TRBV18	CASFGGTDTQYF	TGTGCCAGTTTCGGGGGAACAGATACGCAGTATTTT
TRBJ2-1	.	TRBD2	TRBV29-1	CSVEPGGPNEQFF	TGCAGCGTTGAGCCGGGAGGGCCTAATGAGCAGTTCTTC
TRBJ2-7	.	.	TRBV27	CASSLSGDYEQYF	TGTGCCAGCAGTTTGTCCGGGGACTACGAGCAGTACTTC
TRBJ2-5	few	TRBD2	TRBV11-2	CATRSRGDQETQYF	TGTGCCACCCGGTCCCGGGGGGACCAAGAGACCCAGTACTTC
TRBJ1-5	.	TRBD1	TRBV2	CASNPGGQGGNQPQHF	TGTGCCAGCAACCCAGGGGGACAGGGTGGAAATCAGCCCCAGCATTTT
TRBJ2-7	once	TRBD1	TRBV4-3	CASSQDMDRGNEQYF	TGCGCCAGCAGCCAAGATATGGACAGGGGCAACGAGCAGTACTTC
TRBJ1-5	.	.	TRBV28	CASSPFPTAPNQPQHF	TGTGCCAGCAGTCCTTTCCCGACAGCCCCCAATCAGCCCCAGCATTTT
TRBJ2-7	.	.	TRBV20-1	CSLGGEQYF	TGCAGCCTAGGGGGAGAGCAGTACTTC
TRBJ2-3	.	TRBD1	TRBV5-1	CASSLGQGRGGTDTQYF	TGCGCCAGCAGCCTGGGACAGGGTCGGGGAGGCACAGATACGCAGTATTTT
TRBJ2-7	.	.	TRBV12-5	CASGLGRPALGPRTLYEQYF	TGTGCTAGTGGTTTGGGGCGGCCCGCCTTGGGCCCGCGGACATTATACGAGCAGTACTTC
TRBJ2-3	once	.	TRBV7-2	CASSWGETSTDTQYF	TGTGCCAGCAGCTGGGGGGAGACTAGCACAGATACGCAGTATTTT
TRBJ2-1	.	TRBD2	TRBV4-3	CASSQTPWTSGSVEQFF	TGCGCCAGCAGCCAGACCCCCTGGACTAGCGGGAGCGTTGAGCAGTTCTTC
TRBJ2-1	.	TRBD2	TRBV30	CAWSAGGPNEQFF	TGTGCCTGGTCAGCGGGAGGGCCGAATGAGCAGTTCTTC
TRBJ1-2	.	.	TRBV28	CASSRGGAQPYGYTF	TGTGCCAGCAGCCGAGGGGGTGCCCAACCCTATGGCTACACCTTC
TRBJ2-3	.	.	TRBV6-6	CASSYWTPSCTDTQYF	TGTGCCAGCAGTTACTGGACACCGTCGTGCACAGATACGCAGTATTTT
TRBJ2-5	.	.	TRBV28	CASSFGPDQETQYF	TGTGCCAGCAGTTTTGGGCCAGATCAAGAGACCCAGTACTTC
TRBJ1-1	once	.	TRBV11-3	CASSLKRRRDTEAFF	TGTGCCAGCAGCTTAAAGCGCCGCCGGGACACTGAAGCTTTCTTT
TRBJ2-5	.	.	TRBV29-1	CSADGVEETQYF	TGCAGCGCCGACGGGGTGGAGGAGACCCAGTACTTC
TRBJ1-2	.	TRBD1	TRBV27	CASSRQGNYGYTF	TGTGCCAGCAGTAGACAGGGTAACTATGGCTACACCTTC
TRBJ2-1	once	.	TRBV19	CASSMPENGNEQFF	TGTGCCAGTAGTATGCCGGAGAACGGCAATGAGCAGTTCTTC
TRBJ2-1	.	.	TRBV14	CASSQDSRAATNNEQFF	TGTGCCAGCAGCCAAGATAGCCGAGCGGCCACCAACAATGAGCAGTTCTTC
TRBJ2-1	.	TRBD2	TRBV11-2	CASSQNSGSYNEQFF	TGTGCCAGCAGCCAAAATAGCGGGAGCTACAATGAGCAGTTCTTC
TRBJ1-2	.	TRBD1	TRBV19	CASSSRDRGFFGNYGYTF	TGTGCCAGTAGTTCCCGGGACAGGGGATTCTTTGGCAACTATGGCTACACCTTC
TRBJ1-1	once	.	TRBV28	CASSLNRVQDTEAFF	TGTGCCAGCAGTTTAAACAGGGTGCAAGACACTGAAGCTTTCTTT
TRBJ2-2	.	.	TRBV28	CASKGSEQHRGAVFWSPNTGELFF	.
TRBJ1-1	.	TRBD1	TRBV30	CAWSVDRGRGNTEAFF	TGTGCCTGGAGTGTGGACAGGGGACGGGGGAACACTGAAGCTTTCTTT
TRBJ1-5	.	.	TRBV19	CASSISHPNSNQPQHF	TGTGCCAGTAGTATTAGCCACCCGAATAGCAATCAGCCCCAGCATTTT
TRBJ2-7	.	.	TRBV11-3	CASSLGTVSVFEQYF	TGTGCCAGCAGCTTAGGAACGGTCAGCGTTTTCGAGCAGTACTTC
TRBJ2-3	.	TRBD2	TRBV11-2	CASSPGASGTIRDTQYF	TGTGCCAGCAGCCCGGGGGCTAGCGGGACGATCCGGGATACGCAGTATTTT
TRBJ1-5	few	TRBD1	TRBV19	CASRPGQGINQPQHF	TGTGCCAGTAGGCCTGGACAGGGGATAAATCAGCCCCAGCATTTT
TRBJ2-2	.	.	TRBV28	CASITRNGQPGNTGELFF	TGTGCCAGCATCACCAGGAACGGACAGCCTGGGAACACCGGGGAGCTGTTTTTT
TRBJ2-7	.	TRBD1	TRBV4-1	CASSQDGRQGSYEQYF	TGCGCCAGCAGCCAAGATGGGCGACAGGGTTCCTACGAGCAGTACTTC